The 30 T cell receptor beta chains listed next were all sequenced from one sample in a study of shared clonotypes between healthy human individuals. The method was immunoSEQ multiplex PCR; TCRdb's version includes in-frame clones alone and lacks a portion of them. The profile shows roughly 510,000 clones, nearly 80% of them singletons. Material for sequencing was PBMCs. Source of these receptors: a woman in her thirties or forties in good health. Some clones in this sample may be carry-over from other donors' samples.

The chain recombines TRBV19 with TRBJ2-3; weak D call: TRBD1 (5 bases). Germline assignment: CDR1 LNHDA and CDR2 SQIVND (reference sequence). This CDR3 has 15 residues. The germline V and J ends were trimmed by 5 bases and 4 bases, with 16 bases remaining between them. The CDR3 DNA sequence: TGTGCCAGTAGTCAGGGTCTTCTGGGGCCAGATACGCAGTATTTT. This sequence encodes CASSQGLLGPDTQYF.

The chain has TRBV5-4 and TRBJ2-3, with D perhaps TRBD2 (5 bases). CDR3 length equals 16 residues. The ends were cut back, 0 bases at V and 8 bases at J, with 19 bases in the middle. Germline CDR1 reads SGHNT; CDR2 reads YYREEE (reference sequence). The CDR3 reads CASSLGSSSTVGTQYF. The CDR3 region has the DNA TGTGCCAGCAGCTTGGGCTCTAGCAGCACTGTGGGTACGCAGTATTTT.

This clone appeared once. V and J are TRBV4-2 and TRBJ2-5, with D perhaps assigned TRBD1 or TRBD2 (6 bases each). The CDR3 covers 19 residues. Trimming stripped 0 bases from V and 5 bases from J, with 25 bases between. The germline CDR1 and CDR2 sequences are LGHNA and YNFKEQ. In DNA, the CDR3 is TGTGCCAGCAGCCAAGATCGGACGGCCGCCCGGGGGCAGAGGGAGACCCAGTACTTC. This codes for CASSQDRTAARGQRETQYF.

The chain combines TRBV7-2 with TRBJ1-2; no firm D call. The CDR3 sequence is 14 residues long. Germline CDR1 is SGHTA and CDR2 is FQGNSA. V was cut by 2 bases and J by 2 bases, with 9 bases left in between. The CDR3 sequence: CASSLTEANYGYTF. CDR3 sequence (DNA): TGTGCCAGCAGCTTAACGGAGGCAAACTATGGCTACACCTTC.

J is TRBJ1-1 and V is TRBV27, with 7 bases identical to TRBD1. Germline V gene data show CDR1 as MNHEY and CDR2 as SMNVEV (reference sequence). CDR3 size: 18 residues. Unmatched junction bases numbered 18, after V lost 4 bases and J lost 4 bases. The CDR3 loop is CASSYGGLGQGVGTEAFF. CDR3 coding DNA: TGTGCCAGCAGTTATGGGGGACTCGGTCAGGGGGTTGGCACTGAAGCTTTCTTT.

The J gene is TRBJ2-7, the V gene TRBV5-1, with 10 bases lining up with TRBD2. After removal of 3 bases from V and 0 bases from J, the junction contained 6 bases not matched to a gene. The V gene's germline CDR1 is SGHRS and CDR2 YFSETQ. The CDR3 consists of 16 residues. As DNA, the CDR3 is TGCGCCAGCAGCTCTCTAGCGGGAGCTACCTCCTACGAGCAGTACTTC. This encodes CASSSLAGATSYEQYF.

The chain is built from TRBV28 and TRBJ1-2; tentative D call: TRBD1 (6 bases). In germline, CDR1 is MDHEN, CDR2 SYDVKM. The CDR3 extends over 14 amino acids. Between the trimmed V and J ends, which lost 6 bases and 2 bases, there was a span of 13 bases. CDR3 sequence (DNA): TGTGCCAGCAGAACCCGACAGGCAAACTATGGCTACACCTTC. It encodes CASRTRQANYGYTF.

This clone was counted only a few times. The chain couples TRBV18 to TRBJ2-5; maybe TRBD2 (5 bases). Germline V gives CDR1 KGHSH, CDR2 LQKENI. With 3 bases removed from V and 5 bases from J, the gap between germline ends came to 10 bases. This CDR3 contains 13 residues. The CDR3 DNA sequence: TGTGCCAGCTCACCCGTAAGAGGGGAGACCCAGTACTTC. Encoded protein: CASSPVRGETQYF.

This clone was counted at least ten times. The V call is TRBV7-8, the J call TRBJ2-2, with D maybe TRBD2 (5 bases). The germline V gene has CDR1 SGHVS and CDR2 FQNEAQ. The CDR3 sequence is 14 residues long. Trimming took 1 base from V and 6 from J, leaving 9 bases between them. The CDR3 bases are TGTGCCAGCAGCTTAGAGAGGGTACCCGGGGAGCTGTTTTTT. This codes for CASSLERVPGELFF. The entire variable domain, with the rest obtained from reference TRBV7-8 and TRBJ2-2, is as follows: GAGVSQSPRYKVAKRGQDVALRCDPISGHVSLFWYQQALGQGPEFLTYFQNEAQLDKSGLPSDRFFAERPEGSVSTLKIQRTQQEDSAVYLCASSLERVPGELFFGEGSRLTVL.

The chain carries TRBV7-2 and TRBJ1-3, with D possibly TRBD1 on 6 matching bases. Germline CDR1 and CDR2: SGHTA and FQGNSA. The V and J ends lost 4 bases and 6 bases respectively, with 25 bases between them. The CDR3 contains 18 residues. CDR3 coding DNA: TGTGCCAGCAGCTCGGCGGAAACAGGGTCCTCTCTTTTAAACACCATATATTTT. This encodes CASSSAETGSSLLNTIYF.

The chain links TRBV27 to TRBJ2-3; D is perhaps TRBD2 (6 bases). The CDR3 sequence is 16 residues long. V dropped 4 bases and J dropped 6 bases, with 20 bases sitting between them. Germline assignment: CDR1 MNHEY and CDR2 SMNVEV (reference sequence). CDR3 sequence (DNA): TGTGCCAGCAGTTCCCCTTCGGGAGCTCGAGGGGATACGCAGTATTTT. It specifies CASSSPSGARGDTQYF.

V is TRBV5-1 and J is TRBJ2-2; TRBD2 is a possible D gene (5 bases). CDR3 size: 15 residues. Germline V gene lookup returns CDR1 SGHRS and CDR2 YFSETQ. The V gene lost 2 bases and the J gene lost 4 bases, with 12 bases spanning the gap. The DNA for the CDR3 is TGCGCCAGCAGCTTTTTGGGAGTCGGCACCGGGGAGCTGTTTTTT. It codes for CASSFLGVGTGELFF.

This clone is a singleton in its sample. Different DNA sequences within this sample yield the same CDR3. The CDR3 protein is CAGLRQGSYDEQFF. CDR3 sequence (DNA): TGTGCCGGTTTACGACAGGGGTCTTACGATGAGCAGTTCTTC. This chain links TRBV30 with TRBJ2-1; 8 nucleotides line up with TRBD1. V trimming: 8 bases; J trimming: 8 bases; junction bases outside the gene matches: 14. The CDR3 is 14 residues long. Per germline, CDR1 GTSNPN and CDR2 SVGIG (reference sequence). Full variable domain (remainder filled in from reference TRBV30 and TRBJ2-1): SQTIHQWPATLVQPVGSPLSLECTVEGTSNPNLYWYRQAAGRGLQLLFYSVGIGQISSEVPQNLSASRPQDRQFILSSKKLLLSDSGFYLCAGLRQGSYDEQFFGPGTRLTVL.

V gene TRBV19 combines with J gene TRBJ2-2, with 8 bases identical to TRBD1. Trimming took 6 bases from V and 4 from J; bases not matched to a gene: 13. Germline CDR1 LNHDA, CDR2 SQIVND (reference sequence). The CDR3 has 17 residues. DNA for the CDR3: TGTGCCAGTAGGCCGCAGCCGAACAGGGGGAGCACCGGGGAGCTGTTTTTT. Protein: CASRPQPNRGSTGELFF.

V and J are TRBV19 and TRBJ2-1, with 9 bases identical to TRBD2. Per germline, CDR1 LNHDA and CDR2 SQIVND (reference sequence). Losses at the gene ends were 5 bases for V and 7 bases for J; bases not matched to a gene: 6. The CDR3 runs 14 residues. CDR3 in DNA: TGTGCCAGTAGTTTTGGTACTAGCGGGAATGAGCAGTTCTTC. Its translation is CASSFGTSGNEQFF.

This clone was seen more than once but under ten times. The rearrangement links TRBV5-1 to TRBJ2-5; TRBD2 is a possible D gene (6 bases). The germline V gene encodes CDR1 SGHRS and CDR2 YFSETQ. The CDR3 extends over 13 amino acids. Trimming removed 2 bases from V and 5 bases from J, with 10 bases in between. DNA of the CDR3: TGCGCCAGCAGCTTCACCCGGGAGGAGACCCAGTACTTC. Translation gives CASSFTREETQYF.

The chain employs TRBV5-1 and TRBJ1-1, with 9 positions matching TRBD1. The germline V gene encodes CDR1 SGHRS and CDR2 YFSETQ. V lost 4 bases and J lost 3; bases outside the gene matches: 10. This CDR3 has 16 residues. The CDR3 DNA reads TGCGCCAGCAGCCTGGGACAGGGCAGGGGGGACACTGAAGCTTTCTTT. It codes for CASSLGQGRGDTEAFF. Full variable domain (missing parts from reference TRBV5-1 and TRBJ1-1): KAGVTQTPRYLIKTRGQQVTLSCSPISGHRSVSWYQQTPGQGLQFLFEYFSETQRNKGNFPGRFSGRQFSNSRSEMNVSTLELGDSALYLCASSLGQGRGDTEAFFGQGTRLTVV.

The chain joins TRBV5-6 to TRBJ2-1; D call uncertain. CDR1 and CDR2 (germline): SGHDT, YYEEEE. Trimming pared 0 bases from V and 7 bases from J, leaving 8 bases between. The CDR3 extends over 13 amino acids. The CDR3 region is CASSLGNPNEQFF. The CDR3 DNA follows: TGTGCCAGCAGCTTGGGTAACCCGAATGAGCAGTTCTTC.

The gene calls are TRBV15 and TRBJ2-5; 9 bases are shared with TRBD2. Germline trimming cut 5 bases from V and 7 bases from J; bases unmatched to any gene: 11. The CDR3 sequence is 15 residues long. Germline CDR1 is LNHNV and CDR2 is YYDKDF (reference sequence). CDR3 in amino acids: CATSLYSGSWGTQYF. CDR3 coding DNA: TGTGCCACCAGCCTCTATAGCGGGAGTTGGGGGACCCAGTACTTC.

J is TRBJ2-3 and V is TRBV11-1, with D possibly TRBD2 on 6 matching bases. Looked up from germline, CDR1 is SGHAT and CDR2 is FQDESV (reference sequence). Trimming removed 1 base from V and 3 bases from J, with 11 bases in between. The CDR3 is made up of 15 amino acids. CDR3 DNA sequence: TGTGCCAGCAGCTTAGACCGCGGGAAGACAGATACGCAGTATTTT. Translation gives CASSLDRGKTDTQYF.

This clone has a single count. The chain recombines TRBV7-8 with TRBJ2-7; D possibly corresponds to TRBD1 (6 bases). CDR1 and CDR2 (germline): SGHVS, FQNEAQ. The CDR3 length is 15 residues. V shed 5 bases and J shed 0 bases, with 14 bases lying between them. CDR3 residues: CASSAGQFSSYEQYF. CDR3 sequence (DNA): TGTGCCAGCAGCGCTGGACAGTTTAGCTCCTACGAGCAGTACTTC. Complete variable domain (other parts from reference TRBV7-8 and TRBJ2-7): GAGVSQSPRYKVAKRGQDVALRCDPISGHVSLFWYQQALGQGPEFLTYFQNEAQLDKSGLPSDRFFAERPEGSVSTLKIQRTQQEDSAVYLCASSAGQFSSYEQYFGPGTRLTVT.

J is TRBJ1-5 and V is TRBV19, with D perhaps matching TRBD1 (6 bases). The CDR3 runs 14 residues. The V and J ends lost 7 bases and 3 bases respectively, with 13 bases between them. CDR1 and CDR2 (germline): LNHDA, SQIVND (reference sequence). DNA for the CDR3: TGTGCCAGTACTCGGACAGAACCCAATCAGCCCCAGCATTTT. Translated: CASTRTEPNQPQHF.

The gene calls are TRBV19 and TRBJ2-1; 9 bases match TRBD2. CDR1 is LNHDA and CDR2 is SQIVND in the germline V gene (reference sequence). This CDR3 is built from 17 residues. J was trimmed by 5 bases and V by 3 bases; bases with no gene match: 11. The CDR3 here is CASSMRASGMGNNEQFF. The CDR3 DNA reads TGTGCCAGTAGTATGAGGGCTAGCGGGATGGGGAACAATGAGCAGTTCTTC.

Here the CDR3 DNA reads TGTGCCTGGAGTGTACCAGTCAGGGGGAACACTGAAGCTTTCTTT. It encodes CAWSVPVRGNTEAFF. The chain has TRBV30 and TRBJ1-1, with D possibly TRBD1 on 6 matching bases. V was pared by 0 bases and J by 1 base, with 12 bases between. The CDR3 covers 15 residues. Per the germline V gene, CDR1 is GTSNPN and CDR2 is SVGIG (reference sequence).

The chain combines TRBV6-6 with TRBJ1-4; D gene ambiguous. The CDR3 contains 14 residues. V shed 7 bases and J shed 0 bases, with 9 bases lying between them. CDR1 is MNHNY and CDR2 is SVGAGI in the germline V gene (reference sequence). The CDR3 sequence is CASNGFATNEKLFF. Written as DNA, the CDR3 is TGTGCCAGCAATGGGTTTGCAACTAATGAAAAACTGTTTTTT.

V is TRBV2 and J is TRBJ2-1; 9 bases are shared with TRBD1. This CDR3 region has 13 residues. The J segment lost 8 bases and the V segment lost 4 bases, leaving 3 bases of the junction unmatched. Germline CDR1 and CDR2: SNHLY and FYNNEI. The CDR3 here is CASSVDRGDEQFF. DNA of the CDR3: TGTGCCAGCAGTGTTGACAGGGGGGATGAGCAGTTCTTC.

The chain combines TRBV6-4 with TRBJ1-2; a weak D match, TRBD1 (6 bases). The CDR3 contains 15 residues. V lost 5 bases to trimming and J lost 1 base, with 14 bases between them. Germline CDR1 MRHNA, CDR2 SNTAGT. CDR3 sequence reads: CASSRTGTNNYGYTF. The CDR3 DNA reads TGTGCCAGCAGTAGAACCGGGACAAATAACTATGGCTACACCTTC.

V is TRBV5-1 and J is TRBJ2-5; TRBD2 matches 12 bases. The length of the CDR3 is 15 residues. Germline CDR1 SGHRS, CDR2 YFSETQ. The V segment lost 4 bases and the J segment 5 bases; nucleotides outside the gene matches: 6. DNA for the CDR3: TGCGCCAGCAGCAGGTCTAGCGGGAGGGTTGAGACCCAGTACTTC. Residues: CASSRSSGRVETQYF.

This chain uses TRBV7-3 with TRBJ2-5, with a tentative D call TRBD1 (6 bases). This CDR3 contains 15 residues. V shed 1 base and J shed 2 bases, with 11 bases lying between them. Germline lookup yields CDR1 SGHTA and CDR2 FQGTGA. The CDR3 DNA reads as TGTGCCAGCAGCTTAAACTCAGGGGCACAAGAGACCCAGTACTTC. As protein: CASSLNSGAQETQYF.

The chain recombines TRBV4-1 with TRBJ2-7; 8 positions match TRBD1. The CDR3 is 17 amino acids. Germline lookup yields CDR1 MGHRA and CDR2 YSYEKL. Unmatched junction bases numbered 10, after V lost 0 bases and J lost 3 bases. The CDR3 DNA is TGCGCCAGCAGCCAAGATATGCGGACAGGGAAACACTACGAGCAGTACTTC. Translating it yields CASSQDMRTGKHYEQYF.